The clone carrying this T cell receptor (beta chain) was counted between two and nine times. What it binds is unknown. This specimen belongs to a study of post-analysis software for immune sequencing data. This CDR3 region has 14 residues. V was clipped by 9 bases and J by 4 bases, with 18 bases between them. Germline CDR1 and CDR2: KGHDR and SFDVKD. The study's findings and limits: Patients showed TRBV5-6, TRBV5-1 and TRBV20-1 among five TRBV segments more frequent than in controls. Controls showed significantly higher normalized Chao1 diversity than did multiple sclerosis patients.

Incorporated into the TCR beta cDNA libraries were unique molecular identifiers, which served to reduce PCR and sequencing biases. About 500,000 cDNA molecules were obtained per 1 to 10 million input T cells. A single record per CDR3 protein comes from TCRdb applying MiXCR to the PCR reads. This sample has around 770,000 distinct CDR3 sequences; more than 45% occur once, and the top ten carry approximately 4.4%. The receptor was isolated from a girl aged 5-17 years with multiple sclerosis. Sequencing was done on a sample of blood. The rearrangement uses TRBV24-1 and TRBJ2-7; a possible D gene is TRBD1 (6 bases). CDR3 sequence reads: CATPCSTGEYEQYF. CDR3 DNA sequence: TGTGCCACCCCTTGTTCGACAGGCGAGTACGAGCAGTACTTC.